This TCR beta chain was captured in a study of cytomegalovirus exposure and HLA in healthy donors. General study results and limits: The study put some 150 TCR beta chains on its list as cytomegalovirus-associated. A highly shared variant cluster was judged a likely technical artifact.

To note about this clone: Its target is unknown.

Researchers ran the PCR with 60 Vbeta and 13 Jbeta primers. The assay was immunoSEQ multiplex PCR, and TCRdb's table has in-frame clones only and misses some. Seen here are 200,000 to 250,000 clones, almost 85% observed once, and the top ten hold approximately 0.62%. The germline V gene encodes CDR1 ENHRY and CDR2 SYGVKD. This CDR3 region has 16 residues. V lost 6 bases and J 3 bases, leaving 20 bases between the germline ends. This receptor was obtained from a woman aged 35 to 49 in good health and CMV-seronegative. The rearrangement uses TRBV10-3 and TRBJ1-1; D call uncertain. Sequencing input: PBMCs. CDR3 loop: CAISTHLGSQDTEAFF. CDR3 nucleotides: TGTGCCATCAGCACCCACCTCGGAAGTCAGGACACTGAAGCTTTCTTT.